These 10 T cell receptor beta chains came from one sample sequenced in a study of glioma-infiltrating T cells. Amplification of TCR alpha and beta CDR3 regions from RNA used iRepertoire nested multiplex PCR. TCRdb redid the calling of the multiplex PCR reads with MiXCR, one entry per CDR3 protein. This sample has roughly 42,000 distinct CDR3 sequences, with approximately 20% found just once. Source material: glioma tissue, nonneoplastic brain tissue, or PBMCs (not recorded which). Receptors originate from a human donor with low-grade glioma or glioblastoma, undergoing nonglioma brain surgery, or in good health (not recorded which).

This clonotype has at least ten counts. The chain joins TRBV28 to TRBJ2-7; D is unresolved. Trimming shortened V by 1 base and J by 10 bases, and 14 bases separated the two germline ends. The CDR3 runs 13 residues. CDR1 MDHEN and CDR2 SYDVKM come from the germline V gene. The CDR3 loop is CASSLSLDGRQYF. As DNA, the CDR3 is TGTGCCAGCAGTTTATCCTTGGACGGACGACAGTACTTC.

This clonotype rates as medium-sized. The chain employs TRBV27 and TRBJ2-5, with D perhaps matching TRBD2 (7 bases). Germline V gene sequence: CDR1 MNHEY, CDR2 SMNVEV (reference sequence). The V end was cut by 6 bases, the J end by 4 bases, with 18 bases between. The CDR3 runs to 15 residues. The CDR3 coding sequence is TGTGCCAGCAGCCAAAGAGGGGGAGGGGGAGAGACCCAGTACTTC. Amino acid sequence: CASSQRGGGGETQYF.

This clonotype was found many times. The V and J genes are TRBV3-1 and TRBJ2-2; weak D call: TRBD1 (5 bases). The CDR3 loop spans 11 amino acids. CDR1 is LGHDT, CDR2 YNNKEL, per germline (reference sequence). V lost 6 bases and J 6 bases, leaving 5 bases between the germline ends. CDR3: CASRGAGELFF. DNA of the CDR3: TGTGCCAGCAGAGGGGCCGGGGAGCTGTTTTTT.

This clonotype was seen only a few times. The chain links TRBV5-6 to TRBJ2-7; 9 bases are a match to TRBD1. The CDR3 consists of 13 residues. The ends lost 4 bases at V and 6 bases at J; junction bases unmatched: 5. From germline, CDR1 is SGHDT and CDR2 YYEEEE. As DNA, the CDR3 is TGTGCCAGCAGCCGGGACAGGGTCCGCGAGCAGTACTTC. Translating it yields CASSRDRVREQYF.

The V and J genes are TRBV12-3 or TRBV12-4 and TRBJ2-1; D uncertain. The CDR3 covers 13 residues. The ends were cut back, 5 bases at V and 9 bases at J, with 14 bases in the middle. In DNA form, the CDR3 reads TGTGCCAGCAGTCCCATCCGAACCGGTGAGCAGTTCTTC. Translating it yields CASSPIRTGEQFF.

At least ten counts were recorded for this clonotype. The gene calls are TRBV20-1 and TRBJ2-3, with a tentative D call TRBD2 (6 bases). The CDR3 totals 14 residues. Trimming stripped 2 bases from V and 2 bases from J, with 11 bases between. Germline CDR1 reads DFQATT; CDR2 reads SNEGSKA (reference sequence). This chain's CDR3 is CSARSVAATDTQYF. The CDR3 coding sequence is TGCAGTGCTAGAAGTGTAGCGGCCACAGATACGCAGTATTTT.

This clonotype turned up a few times. In DNA form, the CDR3 reads TGTGCCAGCAGCTTAGCCCTAGGGGGCACAGATACGCAGTATTTT. Translation: CASSLALGGTDTQYF. The chain links TRBV7-9 to TRBJ2-3; D perhaps matches TRBD1 (5 bases). V lost 0 bases, J lost 1 base, and 8 bases lay in between. The germline CDR1 and CDR2 sequences are SEHNR and FQNEAQ (reference sequence). CDR3 length: 15 residues.

By sample fraction, this clonotype is medium-sized (0.01 to 0.1%). This rearrangement joins TRBV25-1 to TRBJ1-3; D gene unclear. Deletions cut 3 bases from V and 4 bases from J, with 7 bases between. The germline V gene encodes CDR1 MGHDK and CDR2 SYGVNS. The CDR3 runs 13 residues. The CDR3 here is CASSEPAGNTIYF. In DNA form, the CDR3 reads TGTGCCAGCAGTGAGCCGGCAGGAAACACCATATATTTT.

V usage is TRBV7-8 and J usage is TRBJ2-7; TRBD2 is a possible D gene (6 bases). The CDR3 is 16 amino acids. The germline gives CDR1 SGHVS, CDR2 FQNEAQ. Trimming pared 4 bases from V and 0 bases from J, leaving 16 bases between. CDR3 protein: CASSSQSGSSSYEQYF. DNA of the CDR3: TGTGCCAGCAGCTCCCAAAGCGGGTCGAGCTCCTACGAGCAGTACTTC. Based on the CDR3 plus reference TRBV7-8 and TRBJ2-7, the full variable domain is GAGVSQSPRYKVAKRGQDVALRCDPISGHVSLFWYQQALGQGPEFLTYFQNEAQLDKSGLPSDRFFAERPEGSVSTLKIQRTQQEDSAVYLCASSSQSGSSSYEQYFGPGTRLTVT.

There are many counts of this clonotype. The chain joins TRBV7-3 to TRBJ1-5, with TRBD1 matching over 11 bases. The trim removed 2 bases at V and 1 base at J, leaving 10 bases unmatched. Per the germline V gene, CDR1 is SGHTA and CDR2 is FQGTGA. CDR3 size: 19 residues. CDR3 nucleotides: TGTGCCAGCAGCTTAGTCCTGGACAGGGGGCGCGGGAGCAATCAGCCCCAGCATTTT. Encoded protein: CASSLVLDRGRGSNQPQHF.